The sequence of this T cell receptor beta chain was determined in a study of T cell responses to AZD1222 COVID-19 vaccine. The table came from immunoSEQ multiplex PCR; TCRdb's copy has only in-frame clones and leaves some out. This table holds about 84,000 clones, 70% to 90% found once. On this clone itself: Its matching antigen is unknown.

Study outcomes and limitations: Donor demographics were predominantly white British with a female majority; clonal diversity may be underestimated. Repertoire sampling occurred only after the peak T cell response.

Germline CDR1 LNHDA, CDR2 SQIVND (reference sequence). Trimming removed 3 bases at V and 4 bases at J, with 12 bases between. This CDR3 spans 14 amino acids. Sequenced here: peripheral blood, sampled on day 0 of AZD1222 vaccination. The source is an adult in good health. The rearrangement links TRBV19 to TRBJ1-1; D call uncertain. CDR3: CASSMGLVITEAFF. The CDR3 DNA reads as TGTGCCAGTAGTATGGGTCTTGTGATCACTGAAGCTTTCTTT. The full variable domain, rest sourced from reference TRBV19 and TRBJ1-1, is DGGITQSPKYLFRKEGQNVTLSCEQNLNHDAMYWYRQDPGQGLRLIYYSQIVNDFQKGDIAEGYSVSREKKESFPLTVTSAQKNPTAFYLCASSMGLVITEAFFGQGTRLTVV.